A selection of T cell receptor beta chains follows, all from one sample in a study of blood T cell repertoires in COVID-19. The repertoire was sequenced with immunoSEQ multiplex PCR; TCRdb's copy has only in-frame clones and lacks some. The table lists over 150,000 clones, around nine tenths of them singletons. The sample taken for sequencing was peripheral blood. Receptors originate from a woman aged 70-85 years with COVID-19, enrolled during active disease. CDR3s include the opening cysteine and the closing phenylalanine or tryptophan. The D gene is left open where the match is weak. Expanded clones are given a class, and other clones once, few, many or no size at all.

>TRBV7-6|NA|once|TRBJ2-7
CASSLGGLSYEQYF
TGTGCCAGCAGCTTAGGTGGTCTATCCTACGAGCAGTACTTC
>TRBV4-2|NA|NA|TRBJ2-5
CASSQDRLYQETQYF
TGTGCCAGCAGCCAAGATAGACTGTACCAAGAGACCCAGTACTTC
>TRBV29-1|TRBD1|NA|TRBJ2-3
CSGDRGTDTQYF
TGCAGCGGAGACAGGGGAACAGATACGCAGTATTTT
>TRBV6-5|TRBD1|NA|TRBJ1-1
CASSSPHGQGATEAFF
TGTGCCAGCAGTTCCCCCCACGGACAGGGGGCGACTGAAGCTTTCTTT
>TRBV3-1/TRBV3-2|NA|NA|TRBJ2-7
CASSQDGRAGNEQYF
TGTGCCAGCAGCCAAGATGGAAGGGCAGGGAACGAGCAGTACTTC
>TRBV5-1|TRBD1|NA|TRBJ1-1
CASSSGQLNTEAFF
TGCGCCAGCAGCTCGGGACAGTTGAACACTGAAGCTTTCTTT
>TRBV6-4|TRBD1|few|TRBJ2-2
CASSQQGTGELFF
TGTGCCAGCAGCCAACAGGGGACCGGGGAGCTGTTTTTT
>TRBV9|NA|NA|TRBJ1-3
CASSVVARGGSGNTIYF
TGTGCCAGCAGCGTAGTCGCCCGAGGGGGCTCTGGAAACACCATATATTTT
>TRBV11-2|NA|few|TRBJ1-1
CASSFTSTGLNTEAFF
TGTGCCAGCAGCTTCACCTCGACAGGATTGAACACTGAAGCTTTCTTT
>TRBV6-6|NA|NA|TRBJ1-1
CASAPADFLNTEAFF
TGTGCCAGCGCCCCCGCGGACTTCTTGAACACTGAAGCTTTCTTT
>TRBV5-4|TRBD1|NA|TRBJ1-2
CASSPKGQGHYGYTF
TGTGCCAGCAGCCCGAAAGGACAGGGTCACTATGGCTACACCTTC
>TRBV5-6|NA|NA|TRBJ2-5
CASSRRALGGETQYF
TGTGCCAGCAGCCGCCGGGCCCTGGGAGGAGAGACCCAGTACTTC
>TRBV6-5|TRBD1|NA|TRBJ1-2
CASSYLGQGVNGYTF
TGTGCCAGCAGTTACTTGGGACAGGGGGTCAATGGCTACACCTTC
>TRBV9|NA|NA|TRBJ1-3
CASSTGVDGNTIYF
TGTGCCAGCAGCACTGGAGTAGACGGAAACACCATATATTTT
>TRBV7-6|TRBD2|NA|TRBJ2-2
CASSLGDSGVVSGELFF
TGTGCCAGCAGCTTAGGGGATAGCGGGGTCGTTTCCGGGGAGCTGTTTTTT
>TRBV11-3|TRBD1|NA|TRBJ1-3
CASSSRTGGNTIYF
TGTGCCAGCAGCTCAAGGACAGGGGGAAACACCATATATTTT
>TRBV12-3/TRBV12-4|TRBD1|NA|TRBJ2-7
CASSPLDRDEQYF
TGTGCCAGCAGCCCTTTGGACAGGGACGAGCAGTACTTC
>TRBV7-2|NA|NA|TRBJ2-1
CASSKTESSYNEQFF
TGTGCCAGCAGCAAGACAGAGAGCTCCTACAATGAGCAGTTCTTC
>TRBV5-6|NA|NA|TRBJ2-1
CASSSRAGRESPSWEQFF
TGTGCCAGCAGCTCCCGGGCCGGGCGGGAATCCCCGTCGTGGGAGCAGTTCTTC
>TRBV28|TRBD1|NA|TRBJ2-5
CASREYLGTGIQETQYF
TGTGCCAGCAGAGAGTACCTTGGGACAGGGATTCAAGAGACCCAGTACTTC
>TRBV3-1/TRBV3-2|NA|NA|TRBJ2-3
CASSQELRTQYF
TGTGCCAGCAGCCAAGAACTCAGGACGCAGTATTTT
>TRBV28|TRBD1|NA|TRBJ2-3
CASRSSEQGKDTQYF
TGTGCCAGCAGGAGTAGTGAACAGGGGAAAGATACGCAGTATTTT
>TRBV20-1|NA|NA|TRBJ2-1
CSVEVSDEQFF
TGCAGTGTTGAGGTATCGGATGAGCAGTTCTTC
>TRBV3-1/TRBV3-2|NA|NA|TRBJ2-7
CASSQAHLEGDLYEQYF
TGTGCCAGCAGCCAAGCCCACCTAGAGGGAGATCTCTACGAGCAGTACTTC
>TRBV28|TRBD1|NA|TRBJ1-1
CASNPQGARAEAFF
TGTGCCAGCAATCCACAGGGGGCGCGCGCTGAAGCTTTCTTT
>TRBV10-3|NA|NA|TRBJ1-2
CAIGEGTNYGYTF
TGTGCCATCGGGGAGGGAACAAACTATGGCTACACCTTC
>TRBV28|TRBD1|NA|TRBJ1-2
CARATGTGVRYGYTF
TGTGCCAGGGCGACCGGGACAGGGGTGCGTTATGGCTACACCTTC
>TRBV19|TRBD1|NA|TRBJ1-3
CASIQTGPGNTIYF
TGTGCCAGTATCCAGACAGGGCCTGGAAACACCATATATTTT
>TRBV9|NA|NA|TRBJ1-2
CASSVPTRRGYTF
TGTGCCAGCAGCGTACCGACAAGGAGGGGCTACACCTTC
>TRBV2|TRBD1|NA|TRBJ2-5
CASTERQGWETQYF
TGTGCCAGCACCGAGAGACAGGGGTGGGAGACCCAGTACTTC
>TRBV7-6|TRBD2|NA|TRBJ2-7
CASSLTSGIIYEQYF
TGTGCCAGCAGCTTAACTAGCGGGATAATCTACGAGCAGTACTTC
>TRBV5-1|NA|NA|TRBJ2-3
CASSLEGGGPTDTQYF
TGCGCCAGCAGCTTGGAAGGGGGAGGGCCCACAGATACGCAGTATTTT
>TRBV7-8|NA|NA|TRBJ2-3
CASSPTLRDTDTQYF
TGTGCCAGCAGCCCCACGTTGCGGGATACAGATACGCAGTATTTT
>TRBV30|NA|NA|TRBJ1-2
CAWSGAGLVYGYTF
TGTGCCTGGAGTGGTGCGGGCTTAGTCTATGGCTACACCTTC
>TRBV4-2|TRBD2|NA|TRBJ2-7
CASSLTSGSYEQYF
TGTGCCAGCAGCCTCACTAGCGGATCCTACGAGCAGTACTTC
>TRBV6-5|TRBD1|NA|TRBJ1-5
CASSRDRDNQPQHF
TGTGCCAGCAGCCGGGACAGGGATAATCAGCCCCAGCATTTT
>TRBV6-6|NA|NA|TRBJ1-5
CASSYARSAQPQHF
TGTGCCAGCAGTTACGCTAGATCTGCGCAGCCCCAGCATTTT
>TRBV3-1/TRBV3-2|TRBD1|once|TRBJ2-2
CASSLTGLTGELFF
TGTGCCAGCAGCCTGACAGGGCTAACCGGGGAGCTGTTTTTT
>TRBV6-1|TRBD2|NA|TRBJ2-7
CASSEGLAGGFYEQYF
TGTGCCAGCAGTGAAGGCCTAGCGGGAGGGTTCTACGAGCAGTACTTC
>TRBV29-1|NA|NA|TRBJ2-4
CSARTLLAKNIQYF
TGCAGCGCTAGAACTCTCCTAGCCAAAAACATTCAGTACTTC
>TRBV5-1|TRBD2|NA|TRBJ2-7
CASSTSGRYEQYF
TGCGCCAGCAGTACTAGCGGGCGCTACGAGCAGTACTTC
>TRBV10-3|TRBD2|NA|TRBJ2-7
CAISESPAGGVEQYF
TGTGCCATCAGTGAGTCGCCAGCGGGAGGTGTCGAGCAGTACTTC